Presented here are 23 T cell receptor beta chains from one specimen sequenced in a study of T cell responses to AZD1222 COVID-19 vaccine listed by TCRdb under 2021. The library came from the immunoSEQ multiplex PCR assay. TCRdb obtained this table from immuneACCESS and retained in-frame rearrangements with V and J assigned. These tables miss some clones; where compared with another copy, unresolved V genes account for less than half of the shortfall, and the remainder is unexplained. Present in this sample are fewer than 250,000 clones, roughly 91% of which were seen just once. The biggest ten clones account for approximately 1% of the sample. Per the publication, the time point label means: baseline before first vaccination. Taken with the paper, the label for treatment or condition translates to: meningococcal conjugate vaccine given as trial control. This specimen was peripheral blood, taken on day 0 of MenACWY control vaccination. These receptors came from an adult in good health.

The J gene is TRBJ1-1, the V gene TRBV19, with D unresolved. V lost 4 bases, J lost 6 bases, and 12 bases lay in between. This CDR3 has 13 amino acids. Germline V CDR1 and CDR2: LNHDA, SQIVND (reference sequence). CDR3 sequence reads: CASSKGTISEAFF. Written as DNA, the CDR3 is TGTGCCAGTAGTAAGGGAACAATATCTGAAGCTTTCTTT.

V is TRBV3-1 (or the pseudogene TRBV3-2) and J is TRBJ2-3; unclear D gene. Germline V CDR1 and CDR2: LGHDT, YNNKEL (reference sequence). V was pared by 3 bases and J by 4 bases, with 5 bases between. The CDR3 runs to 12 residues. The CDR3 loop is CASSQLPDTQYF. The CDR3 region has the DNA TGTGCCAGCAGCCAGCTCCCAGATACGCAGTATTTT.

V and J are TRBV2 and TRBJ2-7; D might be TRBD1 (5 bases). The ends were cut back, 5 bases at V and 1 base at J, with 12 bases in the middle. The CDR3 spans 14 residues. Germline V gene data show CDR1 as SNHLY and CDR2 as FYNNEI. CDR3: CASSRRAPSYEQYF. For the CDR3, the DNA is TGTGCCAGCAGTCGCAGGGCGCCTTCCTACGAGCAGTACTTC.

A few counts support this clone. The chain is built from TRBV27 and TRBJ1-2; TRBD1 is a possible D gene (5 bases). This CDR3 spans 14 amino acids. V dropped 4 bases and J dropped 6 bases, with 15 bases sitting between them. Per germline, CDR1 MNHEY and CDR2 SMNVEV (reference sequence). The CDR3 bases are TGTGCCAGCAGTTCTATACAGGAGATTCATGGCTACACCTTC. It specifies CASSSIQEIHGYTF.

The rearrangement uses TRBV9 and TRBJ1-1, with D perhaps matching TRBD1 (6 bases). The CDR3 consists of 19 residues. Germline V gene sequence: CDR1 SGDLS, CDR2 YYNGEE. V lost 4 bases and J lost 0, with 25 bases in between. Written as DNA, the CDR3 is TGTGCCAGCAGCTCCAAGCCAAGATTTACAGGGAAAGTGAACACTGAAGCTTTCTTT. Its protein product is CASSSKPRFTGKVNTEAFF.

The genes are TRBV30 and TRBJ1-5, with 10 bases that match TRBD1. The CDR3 loop spans 14 amino acids. The V gene end was trimmed by 4 bases and the J gene end by 6 bases; junction bases not matched to a gene: 6. The germline V gene has CDR1 GTSNPN and CDR2 SVGIG (reference sequence). In nucleotides, the CDR3 is TGTGCCTGGACCACCGGGACAGGGGTTCAGCCCCAGCATTTT. Amino acid sequence: CAWTTGTGVQPQHF.

This chain joins TRBV7-9 and TRBJ1-2; 7 bases are shared with TRBD1. The ends lost 0 bases at V and 8 bases at J; junction bases unmatched: 3. In germline, CDR1 is SEHNR, CDR2 FQNEAQ (reference sequence). The CDR3 has 13 residues. CDR3 in DNA: TGTGCCAGCAGCTTAGCAGGGGGCTGGGGCTACACCTTC. It codes for CASSLAGGWGYTF. Full variable domain (rest looked up from reference TRBV7-9 and TRBJ1-2): DTGVSQNPRHKITKRGQNVTFRCDPISEHNRLYWYRQTLGQGPEFLTYFQNEAQLEKSRLLSDRFSAERPKGSFSTLEIQRTEQGDSAMYLCASSLAGGWGYTFGSGTRLTVV.

V is TRBV20-1 and J is TRBJ1-1; 10 bases agree with TRBD1. CDR3 length equals 13 residues. Germline CDR1 reads DFQATT; CDR2 reads SNEGSKA (reference sequence). Unmatched junction bases numbered 9, after V lost 3 bases and J lost 11 bases. The CDR3 loop reads CSASGQGGVRAFF. CDR3 DNA: TGCAGTGCTAGTGGACAGGGGGGCGTTCGGGCTTTCTTT.

The count of this clone is one. This rearrangement joins TRBV7-2 to TRBJ1-2; 11 bases are shared with TRBD1. Germline V gene sequence: CDR1 SGHTA, CDR2 FQGNSA. The length of the CDR3 is 17 residues. With 5 bases clipped from V and 4 bases from J, the junction kept 12 bases outside the gene matches. The CDR3 coding sequence is TGTGCCAGCAGCCACCCGACCGGGACAGGGGGGTCCTATGGCTACACCTTC. Translation: CASSHPTGTGGSYGYTF.

The chain recombines TRBV28 with TRBJ1-1; TRBD1 agrees at 7 bases. J lost 0 bases, V lost 6 bases, and 10 bases had no gene match. The V gene's germline CDR1 is MDHEN and CDR2 SYDVKM. The CDR3 spans 16 residues. The CDR3 region is CASRPRQGYMNTEAFF. The CDR3 bases are TGTGCCAGCAGACCCAGACAGGGTTATATGAACACTGAAGCTTTCTTT.

The rearrangement joins TRBV5-1 to TRBJ1-6; perhaps TRBD1 as D (5 bases). CDR3 length: 14 residues. Trimming stripped 4 bases from V and 8 bases from J, with 13 bases between. The germline V gene has CDR1 SGHRS and CDR2 YFSETQ. The CDR3 spells CASSRTGTDSPLHF. CDR3 nucleotides: TGCGCCAGCAGCCGGACGGGGACGGATTCACCCCTCCACTTT. Full variable domain (rest looked up from reference TRBV5-1 and TRBJ1-6): KAGVTQTPRYLIKTRGQQVTLSCSPISGHRSVSWYQQTPGQGLQFLFEYFSETQRNKGNFPGRFSGRQFSNSRSEMNVSTLELGDSALYLCASSRTGTDSPLHFGNGTRLTVT.

The chain recombines TRBV5-1 with TRBJ2-5; D possibly corresponds to TRBD1 (5 bases). The V end was cut by 3 bases, the J end by 1 base, with 10 bases between. Germline-derived CDR1 and CDR2 are SGHRS and YFSETQ. This CDR3 has 14 amino acids. This CDR3 is CASSWGPSQETQYF. The CDR3 DNA is TGCGCCAGCAGCTGGGGCCCGAGCCAAGAGACCCAGTACTTC.

V and J are TRBV4-1 and TRBJ1-4; D remains unclear. CDR1 is MGHRA, CDR2 YSYEKL, per germline. The CDR3 runs 12 residues. Between the trimmed V and J ends, which lost 4 bases and 7 bases, there was a span of 7 bases. CDR3 loop: CASSPSIEKLFF. CDR3 DNA: TGCGCCAGCAGCCCGAGTATTGAAAAACTGTTTTTT.

The rearrangement joins TRBV5-1 to TRBJ1-6; no clear D. Germline V gene sequence: CDR1 SGHRS, CDR2 YFSETQ. V lost 0 bases and J 10 bases, leaving 14 bases between the germline ends. CDR3 length equals 15 residues. CDR3 coding DNA: TGCGCCAGCAGCTTGGCGGGCGCCGAGAACTCACCCCTCCACTTT. Protein product: CASSLAGAENSPLHF.

The chain couples TRBV12-5 to TRBJ2-3; the D gene is possibly TRBD2 (5 bases). This CDR3 comprises 12 residues. CDR1 and CDR2 (germline): LGHNT, FRNRAP. V gave up 6 bases and J gave up 6 bases, with 10 bases separating them. DNA for the CDR3: TGTGCTAGTGGGCCGGGGTCCGATACGCAGTATTTT. The encoded protein is CASGPGSDTQYF. Full variable domain (rest looked up from reference TRBV12-5 and TRBJ2-3): DARVTQTPRHKVTEMGQEVTMRCQPILGHNTVFWYRQTMMQGLELLAYFRNRAPLDDSGMPKDRFSAEMPDATLATLKIQPSEPRDSAVYFCASGPGSDTQYFGPGTRLTVL.

The chain joins TRBV6-4 to TRBJ1-2; D gene unclear. Germline loops: CDR1 MRHNA, CDR2 SNTAGT. The V end was cut by 2 bases, the J end by 4 bases, with 14 bases between. CDR3 length equals 15 residues. As DNA, the CDR3 is TGTGCCAGCAGTGACCGGGCCTTTGAGGGCTATGGCTACACCTTC. Its translation is CASSDRAFEGYGYTF.

The CDR3 sequence is CASSERGPNTEAFF. CDR3 DNA: TGTGCCAGCAGTGAGAGGGGGCCGAACACTGAAGCTTTCTTT. The J gene is TRBJ1-1, the V gene TRBV2; the match to TRBD1 covers 7 bases. The CDR3 has 14 residues. V shed 3 bases, J shed 1 base, and the junction held 2 bases outside the gene matches. Germline V gives CDR1 SNHLY, CDR2 FYNNEI.

V and J are TRBV30 and TRBJ1-6; TRBD1 is a possible D gene (6 bases). This CDR3 has 13 amino acids. CDR1 and CDR2 from the germline V gene are GTSNPN and SVGIG (reference sequence). V was pared by 5 bases and J by 6 bases, with 11 bases between. CDR3 sequence reads: CAWEGQTNSPLHF. The CDR3 DNA reads as TGTGCCTGGGAAGGACAGACTAATTCACCCCTCCACTTT.

A remark on this clone: Other nucleotide sequences from this sample produce the same CDR3. The rearrangement links TRBV15 to TRBJ1-2; D not resolved. V was cut by 1 base and J by 4 bases, with 7 bases left in between. Per germline, CDR1 LNHNV and CDR2 YYDKDF (reference sequence). This CDR3 is built from 13 residues. The DNA for the CDR3 is TGTGCCACCAGCAGAGGGACGGGCTATGGCTACACCTTC. Protein sequence: CATSRGTGYGYTF.

The V gene is TRBV7-2, the J gene TRBJ2-5; TRBD1 agrees at 11 bases. Germline assignment: CDR1 SGHTA and CDR2 FQGNSA. CDR3 length: 15 amino acids. With 5 bases clipped from V and 3 bases from J, the junction kept 5 bases outside the gene matches. CDR3 protein: CASSQGQGVKETQYF. The CDR3 DNA follows: TGTGCCAGCAGCCAGGGACAGGGGGTTAAAGAGACCCAGTACTTC.

This chain uses TRBV5-6 with TRBJ1-4, with D unclear. Trimming shortened V by 1 base and J by 0 bases, and 4 bases separated the two germline ends. The CDR3 consists of 14 residues. The germline CDR1 and CDR2 sequences are SGHDT and YYEEEE. In DNA, the CDR3 is TGTGCCAGCAGCTTGTACCCAACTAATGAAAAACTGTTTTTT. Residues: CASSLYPTNEKLFF.

This rearrangement joins TRBV2 to TRBJ2-6; TRBD1 matches at 8 bases. CDR3 length: 18 residues. Unmatched junction bases numbered 7, after V lost 3 bases and J lost 0 bases. CDR1 and CDR2 (germline): SNHLY, FYNNEI. The CDR3, as DNA: TGTGCCAGCAGTGATCGAGACAGGGGATTCTCTGGGGCCAACGTCCTGACTTTC. Protein product: CASSDRDRGFSGANVLTF.

The rearrangement links TRBV27 to TRBJ1-5; no clear D gene. The CDR3 has 13 residues. The V gene lost 8 bases and the J gene lost 2 bases, with 10 bases spanning the gap. From germline, CDR1 is MNHEY and CDR2 SMNVEV (reference sequence). The CDR3 here is CASGPWGNQPQHF. For the CDR3, the DNA is TGTGCCAGCGGTCCATGGGGCAATCAGCCCCAGCATTTT.